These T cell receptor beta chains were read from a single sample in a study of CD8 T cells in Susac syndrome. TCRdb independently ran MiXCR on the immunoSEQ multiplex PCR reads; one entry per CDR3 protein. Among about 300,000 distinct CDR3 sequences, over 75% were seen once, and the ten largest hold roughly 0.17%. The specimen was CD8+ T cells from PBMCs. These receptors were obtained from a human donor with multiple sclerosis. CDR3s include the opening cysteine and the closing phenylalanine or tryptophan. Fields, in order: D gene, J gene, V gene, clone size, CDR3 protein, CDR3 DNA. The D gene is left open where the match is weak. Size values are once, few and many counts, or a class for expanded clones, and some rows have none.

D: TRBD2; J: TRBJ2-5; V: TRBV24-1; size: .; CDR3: CATSDPTSGRGETQYF; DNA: TGTGCCACCAGTGACCCTACTAGCGGGAGAGGCGAGACCCAGTACTTC
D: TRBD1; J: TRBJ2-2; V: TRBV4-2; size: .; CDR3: CASSQAQGANTGELFF; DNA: TGTGCCAGCAGCCAAGCACAGGGGGCGAACACCGGGGAGCTGTTTTTT
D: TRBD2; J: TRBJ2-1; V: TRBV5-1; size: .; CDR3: CASSFAAVAGSYNEQFF; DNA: TGCGCCAGCAGCTTCGCCGCGGTAGCGGGTTCCTACAATGAGCAGTTCTTC
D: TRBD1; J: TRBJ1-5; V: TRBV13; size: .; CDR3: CASSQGGLSNQPQHF; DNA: TGTGCCAGCAGCCAAGGGGGCCTTAGCAATCAGCCCCAGCATTTT
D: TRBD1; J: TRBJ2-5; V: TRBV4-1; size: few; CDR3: CASSHTTGEETQYF; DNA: TGCGCCAGCAGCCACACGACAGGGGAAGAGACCCAGTACTTC
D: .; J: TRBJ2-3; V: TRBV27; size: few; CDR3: CASSLLGGGTDTQYF; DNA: TGTGCCAGCAGTTTACTAGGAGGGGGCACAGATACGCAGTATTTT
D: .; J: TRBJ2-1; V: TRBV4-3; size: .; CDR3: CASSQGMEGAFNEQFF; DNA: TGCGCCAGCAGCCAAGGTATGGAGGGGGCCTTCAATGAGCAGTTCTTC
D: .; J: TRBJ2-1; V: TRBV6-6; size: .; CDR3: CASSYKHSSYNEQFF; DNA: TGTGCCAGCAGTTACAAGCACAGCTCCTACAATGAGCAGTTCTTC
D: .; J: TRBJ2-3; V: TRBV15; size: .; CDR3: CATSRDPGWASTDTQYF; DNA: TGTGCCACCAGCAGAGATCCGGGTTGGGCTAGCACAGATACGCAGTATTTT
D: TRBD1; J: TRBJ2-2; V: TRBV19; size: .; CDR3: CASSIKGQGSGELFF; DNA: TGTGCCAGTAGTATTAAGGGACAGGGATCCGGGGAGCTGTTTTTT
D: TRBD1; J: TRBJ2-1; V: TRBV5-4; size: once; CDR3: CASNFAGGGEQFF; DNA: TGTGCCAGCAATTTCGCAGGGGGCGGTGAGCAGTTCTTC
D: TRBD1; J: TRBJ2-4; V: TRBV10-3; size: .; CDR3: CAISEFRDRDVFQYF; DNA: TGTGCCATCAGTGAGTTCCGGGACAGGGACGTGTTTCAGTACTTC
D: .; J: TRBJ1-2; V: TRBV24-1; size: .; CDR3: CATSDSWGFGTPPNYGYTF; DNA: TGTGCCACCAGTGATTCCTGGGGCTTCGGGACACCACCCAACTATGGCTACACCTTC
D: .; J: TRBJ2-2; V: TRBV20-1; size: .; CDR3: CSAIDFSGTNTGELFF; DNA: TGCAGTGCTATAGACTTCAGCGGTACGAACACCGGGGAGCTGTTTTTT
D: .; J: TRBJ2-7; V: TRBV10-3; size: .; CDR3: CAISYGQTYEQYF; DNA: TGTGCCATCAGTTATGGACAAACCTACGAGCAGTACTTC
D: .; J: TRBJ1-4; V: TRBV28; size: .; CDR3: CASSLWGIPAREKLFF; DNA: TGTGCCAGCAGTTTATGGGGAATTCCCGCCCGTGAAAAACTGTTTTTT
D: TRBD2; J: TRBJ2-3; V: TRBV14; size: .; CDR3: CASSQLPGLVSDTQYF; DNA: TGTGCCAGCAGCCAACTCCCGGGACTAGTATCAGATACGCAGTATTTT
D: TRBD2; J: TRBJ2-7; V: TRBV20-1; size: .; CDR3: CSAHDRDYLYEQYF; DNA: TGCAGTGCTCACGACCGGGACTACCTATACGAGCAGTACTTC
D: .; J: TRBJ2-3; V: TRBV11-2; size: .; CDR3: CASSLETGWGTDTQYF; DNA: TGTGCCAGCAGCTTAGAGACAGGTTGGGGCACAGATACGCAGTATTTT
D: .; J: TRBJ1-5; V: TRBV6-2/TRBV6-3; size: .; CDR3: CASSYEDEGWSQPQHF; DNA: TGTGCCAGCAGTTACGAAGACGAAGGTTGGAGTCAGCCCCAGCATTTT
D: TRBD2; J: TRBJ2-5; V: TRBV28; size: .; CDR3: CASSSRKAGGALQAQYF; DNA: TGTGCCAGCAGCTCCCGCAAGGCGGGGGGCGCCCTTCAGGCTCAGTACTTC
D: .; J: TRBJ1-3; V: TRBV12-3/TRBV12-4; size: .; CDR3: CASSLGGPTSGNTIYF; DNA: TGTGCCAGCAGTTTAGGGGGGCCCACCTCTGGAAACACCATATATTTT
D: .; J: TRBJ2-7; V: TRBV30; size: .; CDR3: CTWGTSLHEQYF; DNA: TGTACCTGGGGCACTAGTCTCCACGAGCAGTACTTC
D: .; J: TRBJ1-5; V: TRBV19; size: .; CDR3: CASSIPRRGDQPQHF; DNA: TGTGCCAGTAGTATCCCGCGGCGGGGGGATCAGCCCCAGCATTTT
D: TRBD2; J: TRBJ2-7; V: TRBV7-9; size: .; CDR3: CASSRGDSGSYEQYF; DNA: TGTGCCAGCAGCCGGGGGGATTCGGGTTCCTACGAGCAGTACTTC
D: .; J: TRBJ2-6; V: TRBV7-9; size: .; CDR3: CASSLWGRRGANVLTF; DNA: TGTGCCAGCAGCTTGTGGGGCCGACGGGGGGCCAACGTCCTGACTTTC
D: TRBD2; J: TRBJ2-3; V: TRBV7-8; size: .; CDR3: CASSLATSGDTQYF; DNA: TGTGCCAGCAGCTTAGCGACTAGCGGAGATACGCAGTATTTT
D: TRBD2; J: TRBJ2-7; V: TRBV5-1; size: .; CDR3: CASSLVASGAYEQYF; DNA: TGCGCCAGCAGCTTGGTGGCTAGCGGGGCCTACGAGCAGTACTTC
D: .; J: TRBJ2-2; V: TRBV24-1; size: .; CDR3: CATREGLKGRGELFF; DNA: TGTGCCACCAGAGAGGGACTTAAGGGGCGAGGGGAGCTGTTTTTT
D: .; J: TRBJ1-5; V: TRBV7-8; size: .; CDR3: CASSLVAGVSNQPQHF; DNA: TGTGCCAGCAGCTTAGTGGCAGGGGTTAGCAATCAGCCCCAGCATTTT
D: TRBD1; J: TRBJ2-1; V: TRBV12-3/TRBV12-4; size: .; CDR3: CASSLTGARQNEQFF; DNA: TGTGCCAGCAGCCTTACAGGGGCGAGACAGAATGAGCAGTTCTTC
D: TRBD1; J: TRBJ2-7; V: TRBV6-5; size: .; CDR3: CASSPRGFGTYEQYF; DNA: TGTGCCAGCAGCCCCAGGGGGTTCGGAACCTACGAGCAGTACTTC
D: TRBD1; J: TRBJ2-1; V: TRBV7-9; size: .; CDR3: CASSLVGQPYNEQFF; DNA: TGTGCCAGCAGCTTAGTGGGACAGCCTTACAATGAGCAGTTCTTC
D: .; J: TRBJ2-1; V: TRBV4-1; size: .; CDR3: CASSQEEGPISYNEQFF; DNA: TGCGCCAGCAGCCAAGAAGAGGGTCCTATCTCCTACAATGAGCAGTTCTTC
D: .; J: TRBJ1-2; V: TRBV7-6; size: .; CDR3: CASSLDVRGVSYTF; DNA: TGTGCCAGCAGCTTAGATGTTCGGGGAGTGAGCTACACCTTC